The source of this T cell receptor beta chain is a study of identical twins (dated by TCRdb to about 2016). Regarding the complete study: To test whether fetal clonotypes persist, this study deep-sequenced TCR alpha and beta repertoires from monozygotic twins, from unrelated adults of various ages, and from cord blood. Replicate twin experiments were performed at different times using different library preparation protocols to rule out contamination.

Results and caveats for the whole study, not just this receptor: Conclusions relied on cross-sectional statistical analysis, since the same donors could not be followed over many years. Compared with coincidental sharing between unrelated individuals, out-of-frame TCR alpha sequences shared between twins showed an excess of sequences with low generation probability. In monozygotic twins, out-of-frame TCR alpha sharing was systematically underestimated by recombination models, although the models agreed with sharing between unrelated individuals. Invariant T cells such as MAIT and iNKT could partly confound zero-insertion analyses, though diverse VJ usage argued against this for most clonotypes. Fewer insertions were carried by abundant cord blood beta clonotypes, a similar but weaker trend appeared in young adult naive repertoires, and no such trend appeared in memory repertoires. Excess twin sharing in beta out-of-frame sequences was weaker because fewer shared sequences lowered the signal-to-noise ratio.

Library preparation used 5' RACE. Sequencing relied on an Illumina HiSeq 2000. A universal primer binding site was introduced by template switching, and a unique molecular identifier was present in the final cDNA, enabling accurate counting of TCR cDNA molecules. Specific primers in the conserved constant-segment region were used to synthesize first-strand cDNA for TCR alpha and beta chains. Each cDNA library was double barcoded, with a SMART-Mk sample barcode plus Illumina barcodes, to control for contamination. Two successive PCR steps introduced TruSeq adapter sequences along with Illumina sample barcodes. The TCR alpha and beta cDNA libraries were sequenced on the Illumina HiSeq platform using custom primers. The paper's data handling went like this. MiGEC was used to process raw reads and extract unique molecular identifiers, and MiXCR was used to find CDR3 positions. Recombination models were inferred per individual with the repgenHMM and IGoR tools using an EM algorithm. The tcR package in R was used for shared clonotype analysis, with sharing normalized by the product of cloneset sizes. To study raw recombination without the effects of thymic and clonal selection, out-of-frame nonproductive sequences were analyzed. Using fastp trimming at Q25 and MiXCR clonotype assembly, TCRdb reanalyzed the public sequencing data and kept in-frame beta chains. Each CDR3 protein appears once, grouped with its most common genes and DNA. The V and J calls here are based on TCRdb, not the publication. The sample table shows more than 650,000 distinct CDR3 sequences, and less than 7% are seen once. 1.5% to 2% of the sample lies in the top ten.

Every donor in the study was a healthy Caucasian. Three unrelated non-twin adults were also sequenced: a male aged 18 to 30, a male aged 50 to 59 and a female aged 50 to 59. Miltenyi CD45RO+ enrichment and human naive T-cell isolation kits were used to isolate memory (CD45RO+) and naive T cells from PBMC. This clonotype has at least ten counts. Its antigen is currently not known. Base quality data are lacking; no much larger clone is found one base away. The CDR3 sequence holds 14 residues, the cysteine and phenylalanine included. The read is trimmed to its CDR3 DNA, 42 bases read in frame from base 1. The junction shows trimming of 5 bases on V and 10 bases on J, and the gene matches do not reach 6 bases of it. CDR1 is given as MNHNS and CDR2 as SASEGT, both from the germline V gene.

The origin of this receptor is a man between 18 and 29 years old in good health. This receptor chain uses TRBV6-1 and TRBJ1-6; 9 bases in the junction line up with TRBD1. The sequencing input was naive T cells sorted from blood. The cell subset or site label, as the study defines it: cells isolated with a human naive T-cell isolation kit. The bases read TGTGCCAGCAGTCCCGGACAGGGGCGATCACCCCTCCACTTT. Its translation is CASSPGQGRSPLHF.